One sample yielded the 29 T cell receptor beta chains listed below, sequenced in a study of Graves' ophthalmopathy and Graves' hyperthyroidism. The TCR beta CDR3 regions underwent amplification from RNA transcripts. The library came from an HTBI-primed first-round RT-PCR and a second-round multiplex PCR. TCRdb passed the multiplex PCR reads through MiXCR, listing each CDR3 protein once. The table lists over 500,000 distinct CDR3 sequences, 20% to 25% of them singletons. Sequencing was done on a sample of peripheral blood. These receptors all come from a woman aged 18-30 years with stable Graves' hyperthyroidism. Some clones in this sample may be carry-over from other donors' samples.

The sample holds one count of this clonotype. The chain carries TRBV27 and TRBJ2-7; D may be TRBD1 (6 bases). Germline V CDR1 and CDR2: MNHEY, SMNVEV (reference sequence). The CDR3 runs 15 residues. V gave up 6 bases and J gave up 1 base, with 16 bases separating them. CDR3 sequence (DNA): TGTGCCAGCAGGCACGAGGGGGACCAGTCCTACGAGCAGTACTTC. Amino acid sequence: CASRHEGDQSYEQYF.

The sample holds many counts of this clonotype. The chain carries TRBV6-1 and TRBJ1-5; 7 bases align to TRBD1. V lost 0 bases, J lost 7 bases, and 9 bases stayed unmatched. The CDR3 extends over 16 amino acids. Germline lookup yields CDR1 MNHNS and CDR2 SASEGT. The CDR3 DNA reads TGTGCCAGCAGTGAAGCGCTTCAAGGGGGCAGGCAGCCCCAGCATTTT. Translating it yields CASSEALQGGRQPQHF.

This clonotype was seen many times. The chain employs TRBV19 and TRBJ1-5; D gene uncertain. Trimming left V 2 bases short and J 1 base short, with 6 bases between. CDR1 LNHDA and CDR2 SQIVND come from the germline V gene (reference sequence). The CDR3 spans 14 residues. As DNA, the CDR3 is TGTGCCAGTAGTATACCGGGAAGCAATCAGCCCCAGCATTTT. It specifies CASSIPGSNQPQHF.

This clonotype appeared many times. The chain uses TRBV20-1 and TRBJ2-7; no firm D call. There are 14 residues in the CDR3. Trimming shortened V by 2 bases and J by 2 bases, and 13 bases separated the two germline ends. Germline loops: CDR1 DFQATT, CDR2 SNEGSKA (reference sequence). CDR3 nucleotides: TGCAGTGCTAGATCGGCCCTCTCCGCCTACGAGCAGTACTTC. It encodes CSARSALSAYEQYF.

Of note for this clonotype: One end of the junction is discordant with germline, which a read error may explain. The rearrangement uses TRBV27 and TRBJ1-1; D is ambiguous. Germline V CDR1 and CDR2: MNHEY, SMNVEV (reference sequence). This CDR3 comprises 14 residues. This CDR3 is CASSFGGSNTEAFF. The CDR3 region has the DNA TGTGCCAGCAGTTTCGGCGGTTCGAACACCGAAGCTTTCTTT.

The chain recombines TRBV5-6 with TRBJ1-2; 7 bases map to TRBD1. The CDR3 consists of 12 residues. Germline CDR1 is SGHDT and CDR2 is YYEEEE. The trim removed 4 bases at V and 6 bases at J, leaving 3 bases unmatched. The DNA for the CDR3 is TGTGCCAGCAGCATGGACAGGCATGGCTACACCTTC. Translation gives CASSMDRHGYTF.

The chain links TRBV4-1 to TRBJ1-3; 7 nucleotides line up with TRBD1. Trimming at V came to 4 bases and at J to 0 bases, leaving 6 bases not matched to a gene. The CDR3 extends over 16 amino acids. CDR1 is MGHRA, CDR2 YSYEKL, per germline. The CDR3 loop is CASSRLQGGSGNTIYF. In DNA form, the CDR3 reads TGCGCCAGCAGCCGCCTCCAGGGGGGCTCTGGAAACACCATATATTTT.

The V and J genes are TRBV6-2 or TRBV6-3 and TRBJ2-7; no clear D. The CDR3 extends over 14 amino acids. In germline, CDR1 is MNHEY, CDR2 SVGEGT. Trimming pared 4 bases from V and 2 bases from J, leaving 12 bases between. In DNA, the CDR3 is TGTGCCAGCAGTTTTCAGGCGTGGACCTACGAGCAGTACTTC. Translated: CASSFQAWTYEQYF.

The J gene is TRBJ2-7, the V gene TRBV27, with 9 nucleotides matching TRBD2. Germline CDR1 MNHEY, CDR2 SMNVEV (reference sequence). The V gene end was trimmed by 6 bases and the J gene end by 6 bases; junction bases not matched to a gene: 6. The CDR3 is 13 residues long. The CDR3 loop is CASRGTSSFEQYF. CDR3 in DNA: TGTGCCAGCAGAGGGACTAGCTCTTTCGAGCAGTACTTC.

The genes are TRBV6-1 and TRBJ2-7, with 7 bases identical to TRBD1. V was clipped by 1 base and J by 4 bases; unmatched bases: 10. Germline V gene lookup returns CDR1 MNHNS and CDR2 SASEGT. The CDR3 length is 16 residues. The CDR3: CASSEGTGLILYEQYF. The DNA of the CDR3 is TGTGCCAGCAGTGAAGGGACAGGCCTGATTTTGTACGAGCAGTACTTC.

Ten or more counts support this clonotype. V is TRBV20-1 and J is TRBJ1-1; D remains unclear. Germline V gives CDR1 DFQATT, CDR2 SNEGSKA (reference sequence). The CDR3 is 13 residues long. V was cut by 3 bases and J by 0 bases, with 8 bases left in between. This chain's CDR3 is CSARRPLNTEAFF. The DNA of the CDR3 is TGCAGTGCTAGGAGGCCCCTGAACACTGAAGCTTTCTTT.

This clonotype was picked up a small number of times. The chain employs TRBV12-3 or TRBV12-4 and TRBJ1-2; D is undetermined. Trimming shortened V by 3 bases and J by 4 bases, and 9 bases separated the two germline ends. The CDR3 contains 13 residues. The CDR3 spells CASSFENLYGYTF. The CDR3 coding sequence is TGTGCCAGCAGTTTTGAGAACCTCTATGGCTACACCTTC.

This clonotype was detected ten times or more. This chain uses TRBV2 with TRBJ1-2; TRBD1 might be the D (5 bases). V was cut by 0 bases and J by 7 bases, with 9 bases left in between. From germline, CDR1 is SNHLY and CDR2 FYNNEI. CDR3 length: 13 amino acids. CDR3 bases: TGTGCCAGCAGTGAAGCGTCAGGGATTGGCTACACCTTC. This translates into CASSEASGIGYTF.

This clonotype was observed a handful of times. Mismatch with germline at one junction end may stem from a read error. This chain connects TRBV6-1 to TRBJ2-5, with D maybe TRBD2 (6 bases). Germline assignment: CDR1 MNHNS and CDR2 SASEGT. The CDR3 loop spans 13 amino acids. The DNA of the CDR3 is TGTGCCAGCACCTCGGCGGGGCAAGAGACCAAGTACTTC. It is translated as CASTSAGQETKYF.

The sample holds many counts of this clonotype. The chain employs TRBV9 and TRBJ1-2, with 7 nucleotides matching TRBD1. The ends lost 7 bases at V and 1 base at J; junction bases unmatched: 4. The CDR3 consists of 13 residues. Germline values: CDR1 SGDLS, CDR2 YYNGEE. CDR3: CASGTENNYGYTF. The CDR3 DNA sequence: TGTGCCAGCGGGACAGAGAATAACTATGGCTACACCTTC.

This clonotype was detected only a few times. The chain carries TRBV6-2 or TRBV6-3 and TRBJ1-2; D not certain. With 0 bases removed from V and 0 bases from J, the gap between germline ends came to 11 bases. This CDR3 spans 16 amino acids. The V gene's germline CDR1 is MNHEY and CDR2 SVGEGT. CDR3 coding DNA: TGTGCCAGCAGTTACTCGAGGCACCGAGCTAACTATGGCTACACCTTC. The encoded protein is CASSYSRHRANYGYTF.

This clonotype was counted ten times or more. The CDR3 sequence is CASSLEGRGGEQYF. The CDR3 DNA reads TGCGCCAGCAGCTTGGAGGGCAGGGGAGGCGAGCAGTACTTC. This rearrangement joins TRBV5-1 to TRBJ2-7; D is tentatively TRBD1 or TRBD2 (6 bases each). The germline V gene encodes CDR1 SGHRS and CDR2 YFSETQ. The ends were cut back, 0 bases at V and 6 bases at J, with 13 bases in the middle. The CDR3 spans 14 residues.

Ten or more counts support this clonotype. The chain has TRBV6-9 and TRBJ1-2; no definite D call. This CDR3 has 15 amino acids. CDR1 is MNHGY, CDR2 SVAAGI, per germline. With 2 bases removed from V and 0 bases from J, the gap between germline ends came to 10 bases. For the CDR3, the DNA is TGTGCCAGCAGTTATGGTCTGGTGCCTAACTATGGCTACACCTTC. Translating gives CASSYGLVPNYGYTF.

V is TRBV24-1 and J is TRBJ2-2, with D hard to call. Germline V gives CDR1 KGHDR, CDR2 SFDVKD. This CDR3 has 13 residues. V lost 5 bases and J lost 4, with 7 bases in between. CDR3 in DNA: TGTGCCACCAGTGGGGTAGGCACCGGGGAGCTGTTTTTT. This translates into CATSGVGTGELFF.

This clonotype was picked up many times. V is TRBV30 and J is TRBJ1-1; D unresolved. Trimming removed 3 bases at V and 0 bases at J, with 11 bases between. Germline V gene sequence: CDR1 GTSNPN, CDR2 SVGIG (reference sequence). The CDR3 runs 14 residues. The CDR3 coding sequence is TGTGCCTGGAGCCGCCCTGGGCTGAACACTGAAGCTTTCTTT. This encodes CAWSRPGLNTEAFF.

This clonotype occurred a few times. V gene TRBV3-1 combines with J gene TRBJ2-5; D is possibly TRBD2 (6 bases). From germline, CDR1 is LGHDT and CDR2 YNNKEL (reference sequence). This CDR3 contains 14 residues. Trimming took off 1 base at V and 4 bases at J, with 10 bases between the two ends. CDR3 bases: TGTGCCAGCAGCCAAGGCGGGACGCCAGAGACCCAGTACTTC. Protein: CASSQGGTPETQYF.

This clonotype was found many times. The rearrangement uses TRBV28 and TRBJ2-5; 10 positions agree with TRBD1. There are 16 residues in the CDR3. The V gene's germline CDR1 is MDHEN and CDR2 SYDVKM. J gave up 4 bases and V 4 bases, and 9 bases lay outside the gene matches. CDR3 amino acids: CASSYDRDRGGETQYF. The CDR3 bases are TGTGCCAGCAGTTACGACCGGGACAGGGGTGGAGAGACCCAGTACTTC.

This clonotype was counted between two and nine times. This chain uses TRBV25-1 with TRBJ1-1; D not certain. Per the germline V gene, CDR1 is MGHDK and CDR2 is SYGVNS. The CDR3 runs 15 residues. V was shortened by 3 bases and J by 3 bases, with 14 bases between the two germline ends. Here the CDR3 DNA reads TGTGCCAGCAGTGACCCGGTCCAGGCTGACACTGAAGCTTTCTTT. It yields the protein CASSDPVQADTEAFF.

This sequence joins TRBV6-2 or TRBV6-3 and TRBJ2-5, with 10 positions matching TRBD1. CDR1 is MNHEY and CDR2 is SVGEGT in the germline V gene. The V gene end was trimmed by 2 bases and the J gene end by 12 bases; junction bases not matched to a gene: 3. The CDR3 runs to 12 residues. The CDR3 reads CASSYGTGDKYF. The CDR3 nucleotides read TGTGCCAGCAGTTACGGGACAGGGGACAAGTACTTC.

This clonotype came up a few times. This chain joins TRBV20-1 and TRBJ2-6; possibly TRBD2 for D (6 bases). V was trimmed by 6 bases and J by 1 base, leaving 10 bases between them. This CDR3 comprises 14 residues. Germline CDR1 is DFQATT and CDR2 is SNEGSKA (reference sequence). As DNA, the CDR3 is TGCAGTGCCATCGGGACTTCTGGGGCCAACGTCCTGACTTTC. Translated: CSAIGTSGANVLTF.

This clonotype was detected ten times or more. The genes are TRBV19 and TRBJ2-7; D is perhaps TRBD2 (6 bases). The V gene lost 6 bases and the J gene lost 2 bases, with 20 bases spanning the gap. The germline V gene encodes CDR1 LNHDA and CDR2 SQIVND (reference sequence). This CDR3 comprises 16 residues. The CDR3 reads CASSTGLTLATYEQYF. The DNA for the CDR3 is TGTGCCAGTAGCACTGGGTTGACACTAGCTACCTACGAGCAGTACTTC.

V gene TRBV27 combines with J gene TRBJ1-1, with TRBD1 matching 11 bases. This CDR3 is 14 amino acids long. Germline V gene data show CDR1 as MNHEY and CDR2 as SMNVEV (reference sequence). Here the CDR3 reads CASGQGAWDTEAFF. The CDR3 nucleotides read TGTGCTTCTGGACAGGGGGCGTGGGACACTGAAGCTTTCTTT.

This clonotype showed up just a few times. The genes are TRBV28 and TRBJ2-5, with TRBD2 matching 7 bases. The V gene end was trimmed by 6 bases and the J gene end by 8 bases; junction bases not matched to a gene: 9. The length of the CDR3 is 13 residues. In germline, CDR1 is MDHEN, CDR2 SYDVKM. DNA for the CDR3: TGTGCCAGCAGACGGGACTACGGAGGAACCCAGTACTTC. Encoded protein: CASRRDYGGTQYF. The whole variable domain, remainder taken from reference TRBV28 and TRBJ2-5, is DVKVTQSSRYLVKRTGEKVFLECVQDMDHENMFWYRQDPGLGLRLIYFSYDVKMKEKGDIPEGYSVSREKKERFSLILESASTNQTSMYLCASRRDYGGTQYFGPGTRLLVL.

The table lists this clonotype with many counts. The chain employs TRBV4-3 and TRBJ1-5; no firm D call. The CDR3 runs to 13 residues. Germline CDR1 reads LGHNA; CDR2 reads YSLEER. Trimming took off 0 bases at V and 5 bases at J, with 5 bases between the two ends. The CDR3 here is CASSQDGDQPQHF. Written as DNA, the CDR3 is TGCGCCAGCAGCCAAGATGGGGATCAGCCCCAGCATTTT.